A single sample gave rise to the 25 T cell receptor beta chains below, sequenced in a study of post-analysis software for immune sequencing data. Study-level findings and limits: Roughly five TRBV segments were more frequent in patients than controls; TRBV5-6, TRBV5-1 and TRBV20-1 belonged to this group.

Carried by the TCR beta cDNA libraries were unique molecular identifiers. TCRdb reprocessed the PCR reads via MiXCR and lists one record per CDR3 protein. The sample consists of about 540,000 distinct CDR3 sequences, 34% of them appearing once. No antigen has been assigned to these receptors. Source material: blood. These receptor sequences come from a girl aged 2-17 years with multiple sclerosis.

This clonotype was detected only a few times. The chain combines TRBV25-1 with TRBJ2-5, with D possibly matching TRBD2 (6 bases). The CDR3 sequence is 14 residues long. Germline assignment: CDR1 MGHDK and CDR2 SYGVNS. V shed 7 bases and J shed 1 base, with 13 bases lying between them. The CDR3 loop is CASNRDGGQETQYF. The CDR3 bases are TGTGCCAGCAACCGGGACGGGGGCCAAGAGACCCAGTACTTC.

The rearrangement joins TRBV29-1 to TRBJ1-2; D is possibly TRBD1 (6 bases). In germline, CDR1 is SQVTM, CDR2 ANQGSEA. The CDR3 is 13 amino acids. Between the trimmed V and J ends, which lost 7 bases and 2 bases, there was a span of 14 bases. In DNA, the CDR3 is TGCAGCGCTGACCGAACAGGGAACTATGGCTACACCTTC. This encodes CSADRTGNYGYTF.

This clonotype was counted a few times. The CDR3 is CASSLDGTNRFYNEQFF. For the CDR3, the DNA is TGTGCCAGCAGCTTAGACGGGACTAATCGGTTCTACAATGAGCAGTTCTTC. The chain recombines TRBV11-2 with TRBJ2-1; 7 bases match TRBD2. The CDR3 is 17 residues long. CDR1 and CDR2 from the germline V gene are SGHAT and FQNNGV. Trimming at V came to 0 bases and at J to 3 bases, leaving 8 bases not matched to a gene.

The rearrangement uses TRBV5-1 and TRBJ2-4; 9 bases fit TRBD1. The J call may not be correct, given that the DNA end is closer to TRBJ2-7. The CDR3 totals 16 residues. Germline CDR1 is SGHRS and CDR2 is YFSETQ. In DNA, the CDR3 is TGCGCCAGCAGCTTAACTCCGGGACAGGGTTCCTACGAGCAGTACTTC. Translating it yields CASSLTPGQGSYEQYF.

This clonotype was seen more than once but under ten times. The chain joins TRBV9 to TRBJ1-4, with D perhaps matching TRBD1 (5 bases). Trimming cost V 0 bases and J 7 bases, with 19 bases left between them. Per the germline V gene, CDR1 is SGDLS and CDR2 is YYNGEE. The CDR3 runs to 17 residues. The CDR3 region has the DNA TGTGCCAGCAGCGTAGAAGGGGACGTGGGGCCCGGTGAAAAACTGTTTTTT. Amino acid sequence: CASSVEGDVGPGEKLFF.

The J gene is TRBJ2-3, the V gene TRBV5-1; D is unresolved. Germline V lookup: CDR1 SGHRS, CDR2 YFSETQ. V lost 1 base and J lost 4, with 13 bases in between. The CDR3 spans 15 residues. The CDR3 loop reads CASSLITAGPDTQYF. CDR3 DNA: TGCGCCAGCAGCTTGATAACGGCAGGACCAGATACGCAGTATTTT. Based on the CDR3 plus reference TRBV5-1 and TRBJ2-3, the full variable domain is KAGVTQTPRYLIKTRGQQVTLSCSPISGHRSVSWYQQTPGQGLQFLFEYFSETQRNKGNFPGRFSGRQFSNSRSEMNVSTLELGDSALYLCASSLITAGPDTQYFGPGTRLTVL.

The CDR3 spells CASSHSGGRETQYF. The CDR3 nucleotides read TGTGCCAGCAGCCACAGTGGGGGCCGAGAGACCCAGTACTTC. The rearrangement uses TRBV3-1 and TRBJ2-5; D possibly corresponds to TRBD1 (6 bases). CDR1 is LGHDT and CDR2 is YNNKEL in the germline V gene (reference sequence). This CDR3 has 14 amino acids. The germline V and J ends were trimmed by 3 bases and 4 bases, with 12 bases remaining between them.

V and J are TRBV5-1 and TRBJ2-1, with no clear D. CDR3 length: 17 amino acids. CDR1 is SGHRS, CDR2 YFSETQ, per germline. V dropped 0 bases and J dropped 6 bases, with 19 bases sitting between them. The CDR3 coding sequence is TGCGCCAGCAGCTTGGAAGCTACTCGTTTATCCCCCAATGAGCAGTTCTTC. Translating gives CASSLEATRLSPNEQFF. Full variable domain (rest looked up from reference TRBV5-1 and TRBJ2-1): KAGVTQTPRYLIKTRGQQVTLSCSPISGHRSVSWYQQTPGQGLQFLFEYFSETQRNKGNFPGRFSGRQFSNSRSEMNVSTLELGDSALYLCASSLEATRLSPNEQFFGPGTRLTVL.

The gene calls are TRBV18 and TRBJ2-7; D perhaps matches TRBD2 (6 bases). V lost 1 base and J lost 6, with 31 bases in between. This CDR3 contains 20 residues. Germline V gene data show CDR1 as KGHSH and CDR2 as LQKENI. CDR3 sequence: CASSPLAGRSSRSPSGEQYF. The CDR3 DNA reads TGTGCCAGCTCACCACTCGCGGGGAGGTCTAGTCGGTCCCCCTCTGGCGAGCAGTACTTC.

This chain connects TRBV11-2 to TRBJ2-7; no firm D call. Germline loops: CDR1 SGHAT, CDR2 FQNNGV. Trimming pared 1 base from V and 6 bases from J, leaving 10 bases between. This CDR3 is built from 13 residues. The CDR3 region is CASSLGDAGEQYF. The CDR3 DNA reads as TGTGCCAGCAGCTTAGGAGACGCAGGCGAGCAGTACTTC.

This chain links TRBV29-1 with TRBJ2-3, with D hard to call. This CDR3 is 12 amino acids long. Trimming removed 6 bases at V and 0 bases at J, with 7 bases between. Germline V gene sequence: CDR1 SQVTM, CDR2 ANQGSEA. The CDR3 sequence is CSVQSSTDTQYF. Written as DNA, the CDR3 is TGCAGCGTCCAATCTAGCACAGATACGCAGTATTTT.

This clonotype was found a few times. V gene TRBV5-8 combines with J gene TRBJ2-3; 10 nucleotides match TRBD1. V was clipped by 3 bases and J by 3 bases; unmatched bases: 10. The CDR3 sequence is 17 residues long. The germline V gene has CDR1 SGHTS and CDR2 YDEGEE. The CDR3 DNA reads as TGTGCCAGCAGCTACTACCGGGACAGGGGATCTACAGATACGCAGTATTTT. Amino acid sequence: CASSYYRDRGSTDTQYF.

A few counts support this clonotype. The rearrangement links TRBV20-1 to TRBJ1-1; no clear D. This CDR3 spans 13 amino acids. CDR1 is DFQATT and CDR2 is SNEGSKA in the germline V gene (reference sequence). The CDR3 DNA sequence: TGCAGCGTCGGGATTATATATGGCACTGAAGCTTTCTTT. Residues: CSVGIIYGTEAFF.

This sequence joins TRBV7-3 and TRBJ2-4, with a weak D call TRBD2 (7 bases). The J call could be wrong; TRBJ2-5 is a better fit for the DNA end. CDR1 and CDR2 (germline): SGHTA, FQGTGA. The CDR3 has 14 amino acids. CDR3 loop: CASSSGGRGETQYF. DNA of the CDR3: TGTGCCAGCAGCTCCGGGGGGCGTGGAGAGACCCAGTACTTC.

There are a few counts of this clonotype. The rearrangement uses TRBV5-1 and TRBJ2-5, with D unclear. This CDR3 is built from 15 residues. CDR1 and CDR2 (germline): SGHRS, YFSETQ. V lost 0 bases to trimming and J lost 1 base, with 10 bases between them. The CDR3 loop is CASSLEGQVQETQYF. DNA for the CDR3: TGCGCCAGCAGCTTGGAAGGTCAAGTCCAAGAGACCCAGTACTTC.

The rearrangement uses TRBV5-1 and TRBJ2-3, with TRBD1 identical over 9 bases. The CDR3 runs 15 residues. Germline V lookup: CDR1 SGHRS, CDR2 YFSETQ. V trimming: 6 bases; J trimming: 0 bases; junction bases outside the gene matches: 5. For the CDR3, the DNA is TGCGCCAGCACTTTACAGGGGGCGAGCACAGATACGCAGTATTTT. Protein sequence: CASTLQGASTDTQYF.

In this sample, this clonotype turned up once. The rearrangement links TRBV2 to TRBJ2-2, with D possibly being TRBD1 (6 bases). This CDR3 is built from 14 residues. Trimming stripped 6 bases from V and 5 bases from J, with 13 bases between. CDR1 and CDR2 from the germline V gene are SNHLY and FYNNEI. The CDR3 DNA sequence: TGTGCCAGCAGAGGGGGTCACAGTACCGGGGAGCTGTTTTTT. The encoded protein is CASRGGHSTGELFF.

This rearrangement joins TRBV29-1 to TRBJ2-5, with TRBD1 matching over 8 bases. V lost 4 bases, J lost 5 bases, and 6 bases stayed unmatched. Germline CDR1 SQVTM, CDR2 ANQGSEA. The CDR3 spans 13 residues. CDR3 DNA: TGCAGCGTTGGACAGGGGCCGAGGGAGACCCAGTACTTC. Translated: CSVGQGPRETQYF.

V and J are TRBV6-2 or TRBV6-3 and TRBJ2-1; TRBD1 matches 9 bases. V lost 9 bases, J lost 5 bases, and 5 bases stayed unmatched. This CDR3 is built from 13 residues. Germline CDR1 is MNHEY and CDR2 is SVGEGT. The CDR3 DNA reads TGTGCCAGTGACAGGGGGACCCACAATGAGCAGTTCTTC. Its protein is CASDRGTHNEQFF.

The sample holds a few counts of this clonotype. The gene calls are TRBV24-1 and TRBJ2-1, with unresolved D. Germline CDR1 KGHDR, CDR2 SFDVKD. Deletions cut 8 bases from V and 6 bases from J, with 13 bases between. The CDR3 runs 13 residues. The CDR3 coding sequence is TGTGCCACCAAGTCCCAGGAACTCAATGAGCAGTTCTTC. Its translation is CATKSQELNEQFF.

This clonotype was recorded many times. This chain uses TRBV20-1 with TRBJ2-5; 8 nucleotides match TRBD1. The germline V gene encodes CDR1 DFQATT and CDR2 SNEGSKA (reference sequence). V was pared by 1 base and J by 5 bases, with 9 bases of the junction left unmatched. CDR3 size: 15 residues. The CDR3 DNA reads as TGCAGTGCTAGAGCCACCGGACAGGGTAGGGAGACCCAGTACTTC. This translates into CSARATGQGRETQYF.

Comment on this clonotype: The germline gene is not matched at one end of the junction; a read error may be the cause. J is TRBJ2-5 and V is TRBV10-3; 9 nucleotides agree with TRBD1. This CDR3 comprises 14 residues. Germline V gives CDR1 ENHRY, CDR2 SYGVKD. For the CDR3, the DNA is TGTGCCATCAGTGGGACAGGGGATCAAGGGACCCAGTACTTC. It codes for CAISGTGDQGTQYF.

The chain couples TRBV6-2 or TRBV6-3 to TRBJ2-7; the D is unclear. This CDR3 has 14 amino acids. Germline values: CDR1 MNHEY, CDR2 SVGEGT. Trimming took 4 bases from V and 7 from J, leaving 17 bases between them. The CDR3 here is CASSFRKVNNEQYF. CDR3 nucleotides: TGTGCCAGCAGTTTCCGGAAAGTCAACAATGAGCAGTACTTC.

This clonotype was counted between two and nine times. V gene TRBV20-1 combines with J gene TRBJ2-7; possible D gene TRBD1, 6 bases. The V gene lost 0 bases and the J gene lost 0 bases, with 12 bases spanning the gap. The CDR3 contains 15 residues. Germline-derived CDR1 and CDR2 are DFQATT and SNEGSKA (reference sequence). CDR3 residues: CSARESTGSSYEQYF. The DNA for the CDR3 is TGCAGTGCTAGAGAAAGCACAGGGAGCTCCTACGAGCAGTACTTC.

The V call is TRBV5-1, the J call TRBJ2-1, with TRBD1 identical over 7 bases. The CDR3 contains 14 residues. The ends lost 4 bases at V and 9 bases at J; junction bases unmatched: 10. CDR1 and CDR2 (germline): SGHRS, YFSETQ. CDR3 residues: CASSPTTGVGEQFF. The CDR3 coding sequence is TGCGCCAGCAGCCCCACAACAGGGGTGGGTGAGCAGTTCTTC.